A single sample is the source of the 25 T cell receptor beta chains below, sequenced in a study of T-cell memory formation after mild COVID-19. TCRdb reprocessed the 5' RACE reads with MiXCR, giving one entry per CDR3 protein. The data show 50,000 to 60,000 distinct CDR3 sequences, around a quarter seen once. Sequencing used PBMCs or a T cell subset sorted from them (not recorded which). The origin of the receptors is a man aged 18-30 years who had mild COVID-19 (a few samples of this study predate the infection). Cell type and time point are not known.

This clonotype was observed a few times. In nucleotides, the CDR3 is TGTGCCAGCGGAGGGACTTTGTTTGCCAAAAACATTCAGTACTTC. Protein product: CASGGTLFAKNIQYF. The V call is TRBV2, the J call TRBJ2-4, with D possibly TRBD2 on 6 matching bases. V was cut by 8 bases and J by 1 base, with 15 bases left in between. Germline V lookup: CDR1 SNHLY, CDR2 FYNNEI. The CDR3 consists of 15 residues.

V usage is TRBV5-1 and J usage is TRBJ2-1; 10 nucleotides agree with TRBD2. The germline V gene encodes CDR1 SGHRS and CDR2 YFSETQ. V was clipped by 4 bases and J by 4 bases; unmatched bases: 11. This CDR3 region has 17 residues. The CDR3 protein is CASSPFQGLATYNEQFF. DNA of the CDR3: TGCGCCAGCAGCCCGTTTCAGGGACTAGCGACTTACAATGAGCAGTTCTTC.

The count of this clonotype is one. The CDR3 region is CASSPGAVSTDTQYF. CDR3 coding DNA: TGCGCCAGCAGCCCGGGCGCGGTTAGCACAGATACGCAGTATTTT. The chain employs TRBV5-1 and TRBJ2-3; no reliable D call. V lost 4 bases and J lost 0, with 12 bases in between. The CDR3 covers 15 residues. The V gene's germline CDR1 is SGHRS and CDR2 YFSETQ. The whole variable domain, filled in from reference TRBV5-1 and TRBJ2-3, reads KAGVTQTPRYLIKTRGQQVTLSCSPISGHRSVSWYQQTPGQGLQFLFEYFSETQRNKGNFPGRFSGRQFSNSRSEMNVSTLELGDSALYLCASSPGAVSTDTQYFGPGTRLTVL.

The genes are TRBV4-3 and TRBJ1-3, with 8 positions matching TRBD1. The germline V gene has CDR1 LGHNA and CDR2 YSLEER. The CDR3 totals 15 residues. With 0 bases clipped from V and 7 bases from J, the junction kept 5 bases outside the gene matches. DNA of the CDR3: TGCGCCAGCAGCCAAGATGCCGGACAGGGCAACACCATATATTTT. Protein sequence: CASSQDAGQGNTIYF.

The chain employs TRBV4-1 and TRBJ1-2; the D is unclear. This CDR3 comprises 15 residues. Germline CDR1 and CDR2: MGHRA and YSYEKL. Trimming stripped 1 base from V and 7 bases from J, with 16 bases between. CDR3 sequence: CASSQGARLGSGYTF. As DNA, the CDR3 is TGCGCCAGCAGCCAAGGGGCTCGGCTGGGTAGTGGCTACACCTTC.

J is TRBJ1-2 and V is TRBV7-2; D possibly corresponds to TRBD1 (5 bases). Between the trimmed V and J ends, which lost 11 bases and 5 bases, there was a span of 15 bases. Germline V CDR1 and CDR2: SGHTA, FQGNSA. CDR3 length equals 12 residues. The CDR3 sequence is CAGVRGGYGYTF. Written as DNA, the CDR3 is TGTGCCGGAGTCCGCGGGGGGTATGGCTACACCTTC.

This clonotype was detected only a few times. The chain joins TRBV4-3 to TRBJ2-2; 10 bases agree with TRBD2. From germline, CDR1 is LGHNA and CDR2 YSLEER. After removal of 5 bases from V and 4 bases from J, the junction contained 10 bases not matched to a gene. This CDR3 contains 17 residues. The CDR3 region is CASSGISSGGFTGELFF. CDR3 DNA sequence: TGCGCCAGCAGCGGGATTTCTAGCGGGGGTTTCACCGGGGAGCTGTTTTTT.

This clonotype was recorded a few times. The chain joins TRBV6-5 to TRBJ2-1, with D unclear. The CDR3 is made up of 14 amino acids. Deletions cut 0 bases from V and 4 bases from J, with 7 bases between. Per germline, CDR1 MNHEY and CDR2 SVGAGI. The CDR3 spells CASSYSGRYNEQFF. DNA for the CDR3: TGTGCCAGCAGTTACTCGGGCAGATACAATGAGCAGTTCTTC.

In nucleotides, the CDR3 is TGTGCCAGCAGCCAAGACGGGGGGACAAGCTACTCTGGAAACACCATATATTTT. Encoded protein: CASSQDGGTSYSGNTIYF. The chain carries TRBV4-2 and TRBJ1-3; the D gene is possibly TRBD1 (6 bases). The CDR3 is made up of 18 amino acids. The V and J ends lost 0 bases and 0 bases respectively, with 15 bases between them. Germline CDR1 is LGHNA and CDR2 is YNFKEQ.

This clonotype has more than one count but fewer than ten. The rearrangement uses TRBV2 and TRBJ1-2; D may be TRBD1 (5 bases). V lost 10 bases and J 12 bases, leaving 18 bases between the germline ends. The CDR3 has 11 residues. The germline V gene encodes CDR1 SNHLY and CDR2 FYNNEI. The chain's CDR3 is CATSYGGYDTF. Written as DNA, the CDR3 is TGTGCCACCTCATACGGGGGGTATGACACCTTC.

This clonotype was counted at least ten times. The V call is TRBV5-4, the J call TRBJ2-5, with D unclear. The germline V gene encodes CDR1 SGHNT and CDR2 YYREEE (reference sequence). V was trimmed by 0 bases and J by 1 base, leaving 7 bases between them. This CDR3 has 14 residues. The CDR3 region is CASSLVGSQETQYF. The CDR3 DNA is TGTGCCAGCAGCTTGGTGGGGTCCCAAGAGACCCAGTACTTC.

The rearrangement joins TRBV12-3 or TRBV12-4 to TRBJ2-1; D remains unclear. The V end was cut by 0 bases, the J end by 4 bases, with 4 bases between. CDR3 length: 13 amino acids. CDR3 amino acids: CASSLAYYNEQFF. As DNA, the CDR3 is TGTGCCAGCAGTTTAGCCTATTACAATGAGCAGTTCTTC.

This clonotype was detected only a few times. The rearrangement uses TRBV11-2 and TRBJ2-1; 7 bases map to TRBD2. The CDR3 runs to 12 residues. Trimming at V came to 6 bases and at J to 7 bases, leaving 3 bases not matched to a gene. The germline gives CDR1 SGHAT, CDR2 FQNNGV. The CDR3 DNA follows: TGTGCCAGCAGGTACGGGGGGAATGAGCAGTTCTTC. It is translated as CASRYGGNEQFF.

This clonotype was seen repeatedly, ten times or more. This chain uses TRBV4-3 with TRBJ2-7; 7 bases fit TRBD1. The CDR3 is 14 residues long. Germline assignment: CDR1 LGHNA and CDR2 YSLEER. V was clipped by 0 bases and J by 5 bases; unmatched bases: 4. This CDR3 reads CASSQDRGIDEQYF. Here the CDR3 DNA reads TGCGCCAGCAGCCAAGACAGGGGGATCGACGAGCAGTACTTC.

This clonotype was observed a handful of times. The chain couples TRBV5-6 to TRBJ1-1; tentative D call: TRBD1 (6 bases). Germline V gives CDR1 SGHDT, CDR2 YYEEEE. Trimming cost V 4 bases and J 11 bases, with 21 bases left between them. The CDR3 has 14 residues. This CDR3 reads CASSSWTESGRAFF. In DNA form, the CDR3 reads TGTGCCAGCAGCAGTTGGACAGAGTCGGGTAGGGCTTTCTTT.

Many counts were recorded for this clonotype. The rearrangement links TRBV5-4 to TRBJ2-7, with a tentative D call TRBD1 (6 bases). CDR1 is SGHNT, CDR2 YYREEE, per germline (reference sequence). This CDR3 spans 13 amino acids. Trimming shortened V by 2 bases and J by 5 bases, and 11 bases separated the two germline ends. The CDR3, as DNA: TGTGCCAGCAGCTTTGGGGGCGTCAACGAGCAGTACTTC. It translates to CASSFGGVNEQYF.

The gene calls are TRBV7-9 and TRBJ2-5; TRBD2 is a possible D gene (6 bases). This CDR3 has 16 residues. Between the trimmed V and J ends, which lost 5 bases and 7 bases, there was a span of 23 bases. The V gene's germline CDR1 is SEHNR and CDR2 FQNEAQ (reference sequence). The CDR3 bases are TGTGCCAGCAGCCCCCGAGGGCGGGGTGCCTGGGGGACCCAGTACTTC. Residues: CASSPRGRGAWGTQYF.

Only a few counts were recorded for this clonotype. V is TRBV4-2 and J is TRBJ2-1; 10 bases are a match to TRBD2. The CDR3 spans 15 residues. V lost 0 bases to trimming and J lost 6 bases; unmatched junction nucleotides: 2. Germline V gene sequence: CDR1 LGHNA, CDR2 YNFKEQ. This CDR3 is CASSQDSGGPNEQFF. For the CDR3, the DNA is TGTGCCAGCAGCCAAGATAGCGGGGGGCCCAATGAGCAGTTCTTC.

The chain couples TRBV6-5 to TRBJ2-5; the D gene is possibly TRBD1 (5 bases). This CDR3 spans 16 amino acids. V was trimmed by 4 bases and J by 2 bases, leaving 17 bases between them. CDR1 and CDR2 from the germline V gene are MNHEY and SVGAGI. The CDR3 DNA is TGTGCCAGCAGTTCCCGACTTAATAACAGGCAAGAGACCCAGTACTTC. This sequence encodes CASSSRLNNRQETQYF.

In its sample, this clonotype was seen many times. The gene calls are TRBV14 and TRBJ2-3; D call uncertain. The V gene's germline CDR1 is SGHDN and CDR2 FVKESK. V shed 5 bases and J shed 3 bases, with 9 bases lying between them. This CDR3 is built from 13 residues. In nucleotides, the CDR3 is TGTGCCAGCAGCTCCCGGCTGACAGATACGCAGTATTTT. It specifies CASSSRLTDTQYF.

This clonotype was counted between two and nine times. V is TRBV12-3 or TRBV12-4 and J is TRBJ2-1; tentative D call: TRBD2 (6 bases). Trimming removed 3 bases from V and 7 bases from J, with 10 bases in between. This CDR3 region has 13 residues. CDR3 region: CASSFAGGNEQFF. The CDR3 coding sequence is TGTGCCAGCAGTTTTGCCGGGGGTAATGAGCAGTTCTTC.

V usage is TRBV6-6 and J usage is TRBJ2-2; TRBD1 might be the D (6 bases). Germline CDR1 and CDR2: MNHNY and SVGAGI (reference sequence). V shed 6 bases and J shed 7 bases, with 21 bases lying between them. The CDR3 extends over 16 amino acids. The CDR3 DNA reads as TGTGCCAGCAGCTACATAGAACAGGGACGGGACGGGGAGCTGTTTTTT. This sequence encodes CASSYIEQGRDGELFF.

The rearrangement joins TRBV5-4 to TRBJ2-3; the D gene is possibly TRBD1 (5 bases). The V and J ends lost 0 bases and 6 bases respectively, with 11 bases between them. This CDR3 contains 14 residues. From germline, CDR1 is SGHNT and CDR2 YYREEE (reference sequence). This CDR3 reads CASSLVGPADTQYF. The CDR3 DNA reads TGTGCCAGCAGCTTGGTGGGGCCGGCGGATACGCAGTATTTT.

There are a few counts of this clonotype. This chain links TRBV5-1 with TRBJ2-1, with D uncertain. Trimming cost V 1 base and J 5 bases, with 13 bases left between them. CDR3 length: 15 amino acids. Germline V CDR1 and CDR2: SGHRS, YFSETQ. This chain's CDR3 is CASSLNPAVNNEQFF. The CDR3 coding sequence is TGCGCCAGCAGCTTGAACCCCGCGGTGAACAATGAGCAGTTCTTC.

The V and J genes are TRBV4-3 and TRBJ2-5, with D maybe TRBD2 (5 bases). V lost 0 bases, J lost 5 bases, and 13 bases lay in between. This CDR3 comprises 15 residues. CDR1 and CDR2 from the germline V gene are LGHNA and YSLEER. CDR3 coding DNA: TGCGCCAGCAGCCAAGACCGGGGTTCGGATGAGACCCAGTACTTC. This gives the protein CASSQDRGSDETQYF.